This T cell receptor (beta chain) was sequenced for a study of blood T cell repertoires in COVID-19. Study context: The United States, Italy and Spain supplied acute and convalescent COVID-19 samples.

Sequenced by immunoSEQ multiplex PCR; TCRdb stores in-frame clones only, minus some. Of about 83,000 clones in the sample, roughly 87% were seen once. Germline loops: CDR1 SNHLY, CDR2 FYNNEI. This CDR3 region has 15 residues. V was shortened by 2 bases and J by 9 bases, with 17 bases between the two germline ends. This chain uses TRBV2 with TRBJ2-1; tentative D call: TRBD1 (6 bases). The sequence was obtained from a woman aged 45-65 years with active or convalescent COVID-19. Sequenced: peripheral blood. DNA for the CDR3: TGTGCCAGCAGTGAATGGTCAGGGGATCAAAGTGAGCAGTTCTTC. Protein: CASSEWSGDQSEQFF. The complete variable domain, with remaining parts taken from reference TRBV2 and TRBJ2-1, reads EPEVTQTPSHQVTQMGQEVILRCVPISNHLYFYWYRQILGQKVEFLVSFYNNEISEKSEIFDDQFSVERPDGSNFTLKIRSTKLEDSAMYFCASSEWSGDQSEQFFGPGTRLTVL.